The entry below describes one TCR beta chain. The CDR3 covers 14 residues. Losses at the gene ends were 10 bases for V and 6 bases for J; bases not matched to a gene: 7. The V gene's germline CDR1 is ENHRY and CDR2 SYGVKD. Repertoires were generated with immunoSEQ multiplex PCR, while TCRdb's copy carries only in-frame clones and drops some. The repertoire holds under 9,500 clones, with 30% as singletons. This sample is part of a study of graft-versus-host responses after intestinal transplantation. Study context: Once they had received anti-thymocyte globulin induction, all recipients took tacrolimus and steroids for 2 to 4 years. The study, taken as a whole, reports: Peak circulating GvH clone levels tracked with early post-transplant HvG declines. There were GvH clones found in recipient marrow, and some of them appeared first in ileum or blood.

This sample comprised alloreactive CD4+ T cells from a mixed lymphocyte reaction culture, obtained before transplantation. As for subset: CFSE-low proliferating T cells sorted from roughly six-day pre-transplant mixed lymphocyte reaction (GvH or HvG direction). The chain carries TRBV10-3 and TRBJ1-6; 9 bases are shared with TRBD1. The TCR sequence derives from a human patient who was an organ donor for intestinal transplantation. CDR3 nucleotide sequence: TGTGCCAGCAGCTACAGGGGGCTTAATTCACCCCTCCACTTT. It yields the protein CASSYRGLNSPLHF.